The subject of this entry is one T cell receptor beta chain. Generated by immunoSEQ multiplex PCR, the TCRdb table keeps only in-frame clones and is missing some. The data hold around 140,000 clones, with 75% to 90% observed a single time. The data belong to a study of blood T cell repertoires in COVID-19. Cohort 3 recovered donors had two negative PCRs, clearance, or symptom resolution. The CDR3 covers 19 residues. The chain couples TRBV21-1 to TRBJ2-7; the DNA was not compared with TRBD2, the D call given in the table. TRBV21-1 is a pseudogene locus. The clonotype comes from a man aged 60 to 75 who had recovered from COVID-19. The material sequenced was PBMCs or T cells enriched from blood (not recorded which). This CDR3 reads CASSKEGGLAGPPGYEQYF. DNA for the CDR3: TGTGCCAGCAGCAAAGAGGGGGGACTAGCGGGACCCCCTGGGTACGAGCAGTACTTC.